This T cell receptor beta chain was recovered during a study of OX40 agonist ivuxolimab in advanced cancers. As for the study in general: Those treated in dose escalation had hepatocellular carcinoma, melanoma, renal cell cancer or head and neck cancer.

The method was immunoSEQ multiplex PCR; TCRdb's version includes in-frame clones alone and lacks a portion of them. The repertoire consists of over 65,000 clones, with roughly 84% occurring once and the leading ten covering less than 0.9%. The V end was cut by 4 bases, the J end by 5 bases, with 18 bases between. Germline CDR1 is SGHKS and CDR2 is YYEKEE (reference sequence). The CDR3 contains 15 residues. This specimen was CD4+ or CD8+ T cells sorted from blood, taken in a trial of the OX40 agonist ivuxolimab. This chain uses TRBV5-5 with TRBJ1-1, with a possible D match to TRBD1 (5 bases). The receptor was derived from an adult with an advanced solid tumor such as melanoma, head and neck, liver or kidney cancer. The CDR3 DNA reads TGTGCCAGCAGCCCCTTTGGCAGGGACGGGACTGAAGCTTTCTTT. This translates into CASSPFGRDGTEAFF. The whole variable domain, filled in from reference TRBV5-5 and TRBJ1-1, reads DAGVTQSPTHLIKTRGQQVTLRCSPISGHKSVSWYQQVLGQGPQFIFQYYEKEERGRGNFPDRFSARQFPNYSSELNVNALLLGDSALYLCASSPFGRDGTEAFFGQGTRLTVV.